This TCR beta chain stems from a study of vaccination effects on CD4 cells after COVID-19 (dated by TCRdb to 2021 to 2024). Regarding the research as a whole: The ViraFEST assay stimulated PBMC with viral peptide pools and then used TCR sequencing to identify antigen-specific CD4+ T cell clonotypes by expansion. Post-vaccine samples across the study were collected a median of 72 days after the second dose, with a range of 14 to 241. Each well held two million PBMC cultured in IMDM containing about 5.4% human AB serum, roughly 9.6 IU/ml IL-2 and gentamicin, along with around 9.4 ug/ml peptides. The full study included over 8 COVID-19 convalescent patients and several SARS-CoV-2-naive healthy vaccine recipients. In the study, cultures from other donors were sequenced using the Oncomine TCR Beta short-read assay on an Illumina iSeq 100. SARS-CoV-2 spike-specific CD4+ TCR repertoires from before and after mRNA vaccination were compared in COVID-19 convalescent patients and in infection-naive vaccine recipients.

The library relied on the immunoSEQ multiplex PCR assay. DNA from the cultured, isolated CD4+ T cells was subjected to TCR beta CDR3 sequencing. Regarding the original processing steps: The analysis removed non-productive TCR sequences, trimmed reads to the CDR3 region, and retained only CDR3s that were 7 or more amino acids long. Antigen-specific clonotypes were identified with the MANAFEST web app by comparing expansion in peptide wells against reference cultures. For clones to be considered positive, expansion at FDR<0.05 versus reference and all other wells, an odds ratio above 5, and a frequency above 0.1% in two replicate wells were required. Cross-reactive clonotypes were defined as significantly expanded in SARS-CoV-2 spike wells and in at least one common cold coronavirus spike condition. Levenshtein distance calculated with the stringdist R package was used to assess CDR3 similarity, and unrooted trees were constructed with ape in R 3.6.1. TCRdb carries this immuneACCESS record with in-frame sequences only. Its versions omit some clonotypes, under half of them owing to an unresolved V gene in the studies checked, with the rest unexplained. V, J and clone size derive from that table, while D and trimming were established from the DNA sequence. The sample records tens of thousands of clones, roughly 80% of which are singletons. The leading ten clones occupy more than 2% of the sample.

Results and caveats for the whole study, not just this receptor: In healthy vaccine recipients, vaccine-induced clones were almost all SARS-CoV-2 mono-reactive, with only 1 of 255 cross-reactive with common cold coronaviruses. At late post-vaccination timepoints, both infection-induced and vaccine-induced clones showed marked clonal contraction, consistent with waning T cell responses. The study was limited by a small number of convalescent patients and lacked early post-infection timepoints.

The CDR3, cysteine through phenylalanine, is 14 amino acids long. Just CDR3 DNA is preserved here, 42 bases in frame from base 1. Looking up the germline V gene (reference sequence) yields CDR1 GTSNPN and CDR2 SVGIG. V is shortened by 3 bases, J by 4 bases, and the region joining them spans 15 bases. After around 11 days of culture, CD4+ T cells were isolated with the EasySep CD4+ T cell isolation kit. Each participant got two doses of an mRNA SARS-CoV-2 vaccine, either BNT162b2 or mRNA-1273. Negative nucleocapsid antibody results before and after vaccination confirmed that the healthy vaccine recipients had no prior SARS-CoV-2 infection. On days 3 and 7, half of the culture medium was replaced with fresh IL-2-containing medium. Unless otherwise noted, each peptide stimulation condition was cultured in triplicate wells. PBMC were separated from whole blood using Ficoll-Paque Plus gradient centrifugation and were then either cryopreserved at -140C or used fresh. The QIAamp micro DNA kit was used to extract genomic DNA from the cultured CD4+ T cells.

Remarks on this clone: The clone's antigen remains unknown. Base qualities are not provided; no much larger clone lies one nucleotide away.

Source: CD4+ T cells from PBMCs cultured without peptide, taken after COVID-19 vaccination. The receptor was isolated from a human donor who received a COVID-19 vaccine. The rearranged segments are TRBV30 and TRBJ2-5; the D gene could be TRBD1 or TRBD2, each one agreeing over 5 bases. The sequenced DNA: TGTGCCTGGAGCGGGGCCCTCGTGAGAGAGACCCAGTACTTC. This yields the protein CAWSGALVRETQYF.